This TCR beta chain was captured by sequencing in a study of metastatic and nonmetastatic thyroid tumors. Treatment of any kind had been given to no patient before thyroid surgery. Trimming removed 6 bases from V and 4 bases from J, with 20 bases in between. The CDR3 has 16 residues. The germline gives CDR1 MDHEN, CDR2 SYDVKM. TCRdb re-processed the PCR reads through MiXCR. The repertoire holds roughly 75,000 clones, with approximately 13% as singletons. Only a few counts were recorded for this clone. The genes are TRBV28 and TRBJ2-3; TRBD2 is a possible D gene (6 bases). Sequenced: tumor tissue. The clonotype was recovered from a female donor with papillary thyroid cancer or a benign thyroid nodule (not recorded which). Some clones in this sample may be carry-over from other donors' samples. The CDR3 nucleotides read TGTGCCAGCAGCCTTGTAGCGGTCCCCAATCCAGATACGCAGTATTTT. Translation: CASSLVAVPNPDTQYF.